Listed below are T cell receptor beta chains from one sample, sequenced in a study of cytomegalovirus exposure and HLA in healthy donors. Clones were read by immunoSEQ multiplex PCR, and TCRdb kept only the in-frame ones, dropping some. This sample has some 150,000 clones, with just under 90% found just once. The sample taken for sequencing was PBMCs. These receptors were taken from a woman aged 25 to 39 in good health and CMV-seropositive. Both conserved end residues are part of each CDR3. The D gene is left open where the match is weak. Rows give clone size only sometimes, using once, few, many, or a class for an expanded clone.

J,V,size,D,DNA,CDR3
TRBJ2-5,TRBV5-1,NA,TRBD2,TGCGCCAGCAGCACGGGACTAGCGGACCAAGAGACCCAGTACTTC,CASSTGLADQETQYF
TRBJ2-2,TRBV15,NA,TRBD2,TGTGCCACCGCAGGGTATAGCGGGGGGACAGCCGGGGAGCTGTTTTTT,CATAGYSGGTAGELFF
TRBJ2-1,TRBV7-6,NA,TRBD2,TGTGCCAGCAGCGCAAGACTAGCGGGAGACCAAAGGAATGAGCAGTTCTTC,CASSARLAGDQRNEQFF
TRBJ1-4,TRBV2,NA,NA,TGTGCCAGCACTGTACGACGGGAGGAAAAACTGTTTTTT,CASTVRREEKLFF
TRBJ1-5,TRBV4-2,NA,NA,TGTGCCAGCAGCCAAGGTTCAGGCCTAAATCAGCCCCAGCATTTT,CASSQGSGLNQPQHF
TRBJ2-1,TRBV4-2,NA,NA,TGTGCCAGCAGCCAAGAGAGTAGCAGTGAGCAGTTCTTC,CASSQESSSEQFF
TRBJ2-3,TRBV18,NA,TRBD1,TGTGCCAGCTCAATCGGGGACAGGGGCCCCACAGATACGCAGTATTTT,CASSIGDRGPTDTQYF
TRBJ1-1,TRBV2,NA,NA,TGTGCCAGCAGTGAGGGAGGGACTGAAGCTTTCTTT,CASSEGGTEAFF
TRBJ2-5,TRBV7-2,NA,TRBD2,TGTGCCAGCAGAGTAGCGGGAGGAGGGGTCCAAGAGACCCAGTACTTC,CASRVAGGGVQETQYF
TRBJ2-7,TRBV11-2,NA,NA,TGTGCCAGCAGCCCCAAGTGGGGCGGCAGCTCCTACGAGCAGTACTTC,CASSPKWGGSSYEQYF
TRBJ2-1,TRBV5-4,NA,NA,TGTGCCAGCAGCTTGTTTGCGACAAAAGACAATGAGCAGTTCTTC,CASSLFATKDNEQFF
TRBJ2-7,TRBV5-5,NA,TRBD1,TGTGCCAGCAGCTTGGTTGGGGGACAGGGGGTATACGAGCAGTACTTC,CASSLVGGQGVYEQYF
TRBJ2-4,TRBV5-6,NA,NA,TGTGCCAGCAGCTTCTCAGGGGCCAAAAACATTCAGTACTTC,CASSFSGAKNIQYF
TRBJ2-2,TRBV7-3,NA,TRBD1,TGTGCCAGCAGCTTGAACAGGGGGAACACCGGGGAGCTGTTTTTT,CASSLNRGNTGELFF
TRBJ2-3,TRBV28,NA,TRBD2,TGTGCCAGCAGTTTTTCTCGGACTAGCGGGGGGGATACGCAGTATTTT,CASSFSRTSGGDTQYF
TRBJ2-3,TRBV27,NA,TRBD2,TGTGCCAGCAGTTCGCTGGGAGGGGCTACGCAGTATTTT,CASSSLGGATQYF
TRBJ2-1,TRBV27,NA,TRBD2,TGTGCCAGCAGTTACGGGACTAGCGGGAGTATGAATGAGCAGTTCTTC,CASSYGTSGSMNEQFF
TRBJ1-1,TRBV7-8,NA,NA,TGTGCCAGCAGCTTCGGAGGGGCTGAAGCTTTCTTT,CASSFGGAEAFF
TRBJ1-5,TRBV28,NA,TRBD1,TGTGCCAGCAGTTCCGGGACAGGAGGTGTTCAGCCCCAGCATTTT,CASSSGTGGVQPQHF
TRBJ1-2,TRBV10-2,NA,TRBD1,TGCGCCAGCAGTGAAACTGACAGGGCCCCCTATGGCTACACCTTC,CASSETDRAPYGYTF
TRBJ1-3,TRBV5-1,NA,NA,TGCGCCAGCAGCTTGGACGCGGGAACTGGAAACACCATATATTTT,CASSLDAGTGNTIYF
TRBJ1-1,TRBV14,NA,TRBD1,TGTGCCAGCAGCCCGCGACAGGGGAACATGAACACTGAAGCTTTCTTT,CASSPRQGNMNTEAFF
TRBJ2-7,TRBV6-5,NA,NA,TGTGCCACCCAGGCGCTAAGCTCCTACGAGCAGTACTTC,CATQALSSYEQYF
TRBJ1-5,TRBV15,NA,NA,TGTGCCACCAGCACCGAGGCGGGGCGCAATCAGCCCCAGCATTTT,CATSTEAGRNQPQHF
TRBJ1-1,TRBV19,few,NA,TGTGCCAGTAGTATTACGGACTTTGCGACTGAAGCTTTCTTT,CASSITDFATEAFF
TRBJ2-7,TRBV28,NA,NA,TGTGCCAGCAGTAGCGGTTTCTCCTACGAGCAGTACTTC,CASSSGFSYEQYF
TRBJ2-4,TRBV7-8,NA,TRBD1,TGTGCCAGCAGCCCGCCCGCGACAGGGAACATTCAGTACTTC,CASSPPATGNIQYF
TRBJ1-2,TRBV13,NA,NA,TGTGCCAGCAGCCTAACGGGACTCTATGGCTACACCTTC,CASSLTGLYGYTF
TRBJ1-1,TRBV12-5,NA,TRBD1,TGTGCTAGTGGTTTGGCAGGGGGCACTGAAGCTTTCTTT,CASGLAGGTEAFF
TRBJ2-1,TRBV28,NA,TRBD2,TGTGCCAGCAGTCGCCTAGCGGGGAACAATGAGCAGTTCTTC,CASSRLAGNNEQFF
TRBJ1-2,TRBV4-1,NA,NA,TGCGCCAGCAGCCAGGCAGGGGTCCTAAACTATGGCTACACCTTC,CASSQAGVLNYGYTF
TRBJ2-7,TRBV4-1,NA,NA,TGCGCCAGCAGCCAAGGGGCGGGGAGCTACGAGCAGTACTTC,CASSQGAGSYEQYF
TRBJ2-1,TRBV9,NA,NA,TGTGCCAGCAGCGGGGCGTCGTGGGGGGTGGGTGAGCAGTTCTTC,CASSGASWGVGEQFF
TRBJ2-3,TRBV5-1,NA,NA,TGCGCCAGCAGCTTGGACCGGACAGTATCATCTAGCACAGATACGCAGTATTTT,CASSLDRTVSSSTDTQYF
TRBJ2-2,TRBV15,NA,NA,TGTGCCACCAGCAGAAGCACAGGGTTCACCGGGGAGCTGTTTTTT,CATSRSTGFTGELFF
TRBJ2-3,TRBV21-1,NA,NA,TGTGCCAGCAGCGCACCCCGGACTAGCGGCTGCACAGATACGCAGTATTTT,CASSAPRTSGCTDTQYF
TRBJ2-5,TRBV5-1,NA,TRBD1,TGCGCCAGCAGAAGGACAGGTGGCGAGACCCAGTACTTC,CASRRTGGETQYF
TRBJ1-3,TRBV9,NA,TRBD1,TGTGCCAGCAGCCCCCAGGACAGGGAGGTCAGGACCATATATTTT,CASSPQDREVRTIYF
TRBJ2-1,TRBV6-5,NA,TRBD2,TGTGCCAGCAAAGCTAGCGGGAACTACAATGAGCAGTTCTTC,CASKASGNYNEQFF
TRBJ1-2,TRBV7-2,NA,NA,TGTGCCAGCAGCTTAGCTTCGGTTAACTATGGCTACACCTTC,CASSLASVNYGYTF
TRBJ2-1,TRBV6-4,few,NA,TGTGCCAGCAGTGCGCAAGCGGGCCACAATGAGCAGTTCTTC,CASSAQAGHNEQFF
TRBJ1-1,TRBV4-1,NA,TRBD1,TGCGCCAGCAGCCAACCTACAGGGGGCCGGGGGGCTTTCTTT,CASSQPTGGRGAFF
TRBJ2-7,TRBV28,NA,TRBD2,TGTGCCAGCAGTGATACTAGCGGGGGCGAGCAGTACTTC,CASSDTSGGEQYF
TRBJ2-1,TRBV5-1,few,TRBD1,TGCGCCAGCAGGGACAGGGTGGTATACAATGAGCAGTTCTTC,CASRDRVVYNEQFF
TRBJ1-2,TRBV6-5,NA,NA,TGTGCCAGCAGTTACTCGAAGGTGGGGGGGGGCTATGGCTACACCTTC,CASSYSKVGGGYGYTF
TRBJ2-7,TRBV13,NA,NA,TGTGCCAGCAGCTTACGGCAGGGGTTCTCCTACGAGCAGTACTTC,CASSLRQGFSYEQYF
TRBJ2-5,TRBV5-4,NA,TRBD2,TGTGCCAGCAGCTTCCCGGGGGGGCTCGGGGTACAGACCCAGTACTTC,CASSFPGGLGVQTQYF
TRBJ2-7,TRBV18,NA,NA,TGTGCCAGCTCACCACTTTCTAGTCTTAACGAGCAGTACTTC,CASSPLSSLNEQYF
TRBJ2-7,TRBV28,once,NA,TGTGCCAGCAGTTTATTCACCTACGAGCAGTACTTC,CASSLFTYEQYF